This passage covers 30 T cell receptor beta chains from one sample sequenced in a study of CD8 T cells in Susac syndrome. Random hexamers were used to reverse transcribe an amount of about 0.45 to 1 ug RNA. TCRdb itself ran the immunoSEQ multiplex PCR reads through MiXCR, one entry per CDR3 protein. The sample carries 100,000 to 150,000 distinct CDR3 sequences, around 80% recorded once. The specimen was CD8+ T cells from PBMCs. The receptors shown here come from a human donor with multiple sclerosis.

This clonotype was found a few times. CDR3 amino acids: CASSIDSNPDTEAFF. The DNA of the CDR3 is TGTGCCAGTAGTATAGACAGTAACCCGGACACTGAAGCTTTCTTT. This chain joins TRBV19 and TRBJ1-1; D not resolved. Germline values: CDR1 LNHDA, CDR2 SQIVND (reference sequence). Trimming cost V 0 bases and J 3 bases, with 11 bases left between them. The CDR3 is 15 residues long.

The chain joins TRBV4-1 to TRBJ1-5, with a possible D match to TRBD1 (5 bases). The CDR3 spans 14 residues. The V gene lost 4 bases and the J gene lost 7 bases, with 14 bases spanning the gap. The germline gives CDR1 MGHRA, CDR2 YSYEKL. The CDR3 region has the DNA TGCGCCAGCAGCCTCATGAGGGGTGGCCAGCCCCAGCATTTT. Translated, it gives CASSLMRGGQPQHF.

There are a few counts of this clonotype. V gene TRBV7-2 combines with J gene TRBJ2-2, with D unclear. CDR3 length: 13 amino acids. The germline V gene encodes CDR1 SGHTA and CDR2 FQGNSA. The V and J ends lost 5 bases and 6 bases respectively, with 10 bases between them. CDR3 in DNA: TGTGCCAGCAGCCCCCTCGCCCCCGGGGAGCTGTTTTTT. Translating it yields CASSPLAPGELFF.

The chain employs TRBV11-1 and TRBJ2-1, with 9 bases aligning to TRBD2. V trimming: 4 bases; J trimming: 6 bases; junction bases outside the gene matches: 1. Germline CDR1 SGHAT, CDR2 FQDESV (reference sequence). The CDR3 length is 13 residues. CDR3 residues: CASSSAGGNEQFF. Written as DNA, the CDR3 is TGTGCCAGCAGCTCAGCGGGGGGCAATGAGCAGTTCTTC.

The chain is built from TRBV5-1 and TRBJ2-1, with a possible D match to TRBD1 (6 bases). This CDR3 region has 16 residues. Trimming pared 4 bases from V and 0 bases from J, leaving 14 bases between. Germline V CDR1 and CDR2: SGHRS, YFSETQ. CDR3 in DNA: TGCGCCAGCAGCACACAGGGCCCTAGCTCCTACAATGAGCAGTTCTTC. Its protein product is CASSTQGPSSYNEQFF.

The chain has TRBV19 and TRBJ1-5, with D unresolved. Trimming shortened V by 7 bases and J by 4 bases, and 11 bases separated the two germline ends. Germline values: CDR1 LNHDA, CDR2 SQIVND (reference sequence). This CDR3 comprises 13 residues. The CDR3 is CASKVARNQPQHF. As DNA, the CDR3 is TGTGCCAGTAAGGTGGCCCGAAATCAGCCCCAGCATTTT. Based on the CDR3 plus reference TRBV19 and TRBJ1-5, the full variable domain is DGGITQSPKYLFRKEGQNVTLSCEQNLNHDAMYWYRQDPGQGLRLIYYSQIVNDFQKGDIAEGYSVSREKKESFPLTVTSAQKNPTAFYLCASKVARNQPQHFGDGTRLSIL.

This chain connects TRBV7-9 to TRBJ1-1; D may be TRBD1 (5 bases). The CDR3 loop spans 15 amino acids. Trimming cost V 5 bases and J 3 bases, with 16 bases left between them. CDR1 is SEHNR, CDR2 FQNEAQ, per germline (reference sequence). This CDR3 is CASSPRDRPDTEAFF. The CDR3, as DNA: TGTGCCAGCAGCCCCCGGGACCGCCCCGACACTGAAGCTTTCTTT.

The rearrangement links TRBV2 to TRBJ2-7, with 9 bases lining up with TRBD1. The CDR3 loop spans 15 amino acids. Germline V gives CDR1 SNHLY, CDR2 FYNNEI. After removal of 4 bases from V and 0 bases from J, the junction contained 4 bases not matched to a gene. The CDR3 region has the DNA TGTGCCAGCAGTGCGGGACAGGGTCTCTCCTACGAGCAGTACGTC. This translates into CASSAGQGLSYEQYV.

This clonotype was recorded a few times. The chain links TRBV7-9 to TRBJ2-5; TRBD1 agrees at 9 bases. The ends lost 5 bases at V and 2 bases at J; junction bases unmatched: 3. The CDR3 sequence is 14 residues long. Germline-derived CDR1 and CDR2 are SEHNR and FQNEAQ (reference sequence). CDR3 bases: TGTGCCAGCAGCCACGGACAGGGGCAAGAGACCCAGTACTTC. Protein: CASSHGQGQETQYF.

J is TRBJ1-2 and V is TRBV2, with D uncertain. CDR3 length: 11 residues. Germline CDR1 is SNHLY and CDR2 is FYNNEI. The ends were cut back, 3 bases at V and 14 bases at J, with 13 bases in the middle. The CDR3 reads CASSDPYGRTF. In nucleotides, the CDR3 is TGTGCCAGCAGTGACCCCTACGGACGTACCTTC.

This clonotype was seen a few times. The chain employs TRBV6-1 and TRBJ2-2; the D is unclear. Germline lookup yields CDR1 MNHNS and CDR2 SASEGT. The CDR3 contains 14 residues. Trimming left V 7 bases short and J 2 bases short, with 11 bases between. This CDR3 is CASNGLSNTGELFF. The CDR3 region has the DNA TGTGCCAGCAACGGGCTATCTAACACCGGGGAGCTGTTTTTT.

The chain combines TRBV9 with TRBJ2-3, with TRBD2 as a possible D gene (5 bases). There are 15 residues in the CDR3. V was trimmed by 4 bases and J by 2 bases, leaving 14 bases between them. Germline assignment: CDR1 SGDLS and CDR2 YYNGEE. CDR3 bases: TGTGCCAGCAGCCAATCGGGGAGTCACACAGATACGCAGTATTTT. This sequence encodes CASSQSGSHTDTQYF.

The genes are TRBV7-9 and TRBJ2-1; D not certain. The CDR3 consists of 13 residues. The V end was cut by 5 bases, the J end by 4 bases, with 9 bases between. Germline V gives CDR1 SEHNR, CDR2 FQNEAQ (reference sequence). The CDR3 here is CASSPPSYNEQFF. The CDR3, as DNA: TGTGCCAGCAGCCCCCCGAGTTACAATGAGCAGTTCTTC.

This clonotype occurred once. This chain links TRBV9 with TRBJ2-3, with 11 bases lining up with TRBD2. From germline, CDR1 is SGDLS and CDR2 YYNGEE. The V segment lost 1 base and the J segment 2 bases; nucleotides outside the gene matches: 6. This CDR3 has 17 residues. The chain's CDR3 is CASSVSTTSGNTDTQYF. In DNA, the CDR3 is TGTGCCAGCAGCGTATCCACGACTAGCGGGAACACAGATACGCAGTATTTT.

The chain recombines TRBV4-1 with TRBJ1-1; 9 nucleotides match TRBD1. The germline CDR1 and CDR2 sequences are MGHRA and YSYEKL. CDR3 length equals 14 residues. V dropped 2 bases and J dropped 4; count of bases not matched to a gene: 2. The DNA for the CDR3 is TGCGCCAGCAGCCAAACAGGGGGCGGCACTGAAGCTTTCTTT. Translating gives CASSQTGGGTEAFF.

Comment on this clonotype: Possible read error: a much larger clone is one base away. The J gene is TRBJ1-1, the V gene TRBV6-1, with unresolved D. Trimming took 6 bases from V and 0 from J, leaving 2 bases between them. Per the germline V gene, CDR1 is MNHNS and CDR2 is SASEGT. The CDR3 has 11 residues. The chain's CDR3 is CASSMNTEAFF. For the CDR3, the DNA is TGTGCCAGCAGCATGAACACTGAAGCTTTCTTT.

This clonotype came up a few times. V gene TRBV28 combines with J gene TRBJ2-7; a weak D match, TRBD1 (5 bases). The V and J ends lost 3 bases and 0 bases respectively, with 12 bases between them. CDR3 length: 15 amino acids. Germline CDR1 reads MDHEN; CDR2 reads SYDVKM. The CDR3 loop reads CASSFRGKSSYEQYF. CDR3 nucleotides: TGTGCCAGCAGTTTTAGGGGAAAAAGCTCCTACGAGCAGTACTTC.

V gene TRBV4-1 combines with J gene TRBJ1-6; D call uncertain. Trimming pared 3 bases from V and 5 bases from J, leaving 5 bases between. Germline CDR1 and CDR2: MGHRA and YSYEKL. The CDR3 runs to 13 residues. CDR3 coding DNA: TGCGCCAGCAGCCAGACGAATAATTCACCCCTCCACTTT. It yields the protein CASSQTNNSPLHF.

The CDR3 reads CASSDSASYGYTF. CDR3 nucleotide sequence: TGTGCCAGCAGTGATTCAGCCTCCTATGGCTACACCTTC. The chain joins TRBV2 to TRBJ1-2, with D unclear. This CDR3 is built from 13 residues. With 3 bases removed from V and 4 bases from J, the gap between germline ends came to 9 bases. CDR1 is SNHLY and CDR2 is FYNNEI in the germline V gene.

V usage is TRBV27 and J usage is TRBJ1-2, with TRBD1 identical over 8 bases. The germline V gene has CDR1 MNHEY and CDR2 SMNVEV (reference sequence). CDR3 size: 12 residues. V lost 5 bases and J lost 8; bases outside the gene matches: 4. The CDR3 bases are TGTGCCAGCAGTCCAGGGGGCTTAGGCTACACCTTC. The encoded protein is CASSPGGLGYTF.

This rearrangement joins TRBV28 to TRBJ2-6; D call uncertain. Germline-derived CDR1 and CDR2 are MDHEN and SYDVKM. The CDR3 has 16 residues. Deletions cut 5 bases from V and 0 bases from J, with 11 bases between. The CDR3 spells CASSSAPLSGANVLTF. The CDR3 DNA sequence: TGTGCCAGCAGTAGTGCGCCGCTCTCTGGGGCCAACGTCCTGACTTTC.

The V gene is TRBV5-1, the J gene TRBJ2-5; D possibly corresponds to TRBD2 (6 bases). The V end was cut by 7 bases, the J end by 1 base, with 26 bases between. This CDR3 region has 18 residues. Germline assignment: CDR1 SGHRS and CDR2 YFSETQ. The CDR3 loop is CASRTPGEADRFQETQYF. Here the CDR3 DNA reads TGCGCCAGCCGTACCCCCGGGGAGGCCGACCGGTTCCAAGAGACCCAGTACTTC. Using reference TRBV5-1 and TRBJ2-5 for the parts outside the CDR3, the full variable domain is KAGVTQTPRYLIKTRGQQVTLSCSPISGHRSVSWYQQTPGQGLQFLFEYFSETQRNKGNFPGRFSGRQFSNSRSEMNVSTLELGDSALYLCASRTPGEADRFQETQYFGPGTRLLVL.

This clonotype was counted once. In DNA form, the CDR3 reads TGCAGTGCTAGAGATGGTACCTCCGGGGTTCGAAACTATGGCTACACCTTC. Amino acids: CSARDGTSGVRNYGYTF. The chain couples TRBV20-1 to TRBJ1-2; no clear D gene. This CDR3 spans 17 amino acids. Germline V gene lookup returns CDR1 DFQATT and CDR2 SNEGSKA (reference sequence). V lost 0 bases to trimming and J lost 2 bases, with 19 bases between them.

The V gene is TRBV7-9, the J gene TRBJ1-1, with unresolved D. The CDR3 is 13 amino acids. Trimming pared 6 bases from V and 4 bases from J, leaving 12 bases between. Looked up from germline, CDR1 is SEHNR and CDR2 is FQNEAQ (reference sequence). CDR3 DNA: TGTGCCAGCAGAGACGACCGAGTCACTGAAGCTTTCTTT. This sequence encodes CASRDDRVTEAFF.

This clonotype has only a few counts. CDR3 nucleotides: TGTGCCAGCAGTTACTCGGGCCTTGTGGGCGAGACCCAGTACTTC. Translation: CASSYSGLVGETQYF. The rearrangement joins TRBV6-5 to TRBJ2-5; D remains unclear. CDR1 and CDR2 from the germline V gene are MNHEY and SVGAGI. The CDR3 spans 15 residues. With 0 bases removed from V and 5 bases from J, the gap between germline ends came to 13 bases.

The genes are TRBV5-6 and TRBJ1-1, with 10 bases aligning to TRBD1. The V and J ends lost 4 bases and 10 bases, in that order; junction bases with no gene match: 10. The CDR3 runs 14 residues. Germline V gene data show CDR1 as SGHDT and CDR2 as YYEEEE. The CDR3: CASSGGTGVGSAFF. DNA of the CDR3: TGTGCCAGCAGCGGAGGGACAGGGGTCGGATCAGCTTTCTTT.

Concerning this clonotype: A junction end diverges from the germline sequence, so it may reflect a read error. This chain uses TRBV20-1 with TRBJ2-3; D remains unclear. Per germline, CDR1 DFQATT and CDR2 SNEGSKA (reference sequence). The CDR3 runs to 15 residues. CDR3 loop: CSARVIALHPDMQYF. CDR3 DNA: TGCAGTGCTAGAGTAATAGCACTGCACCCAGATATGCAGTATTTT.

This clonotype was observed a few times. The junction departs from germline at one end; a sequencing error may be responsible. V gene TRBV5-4 combines with J gene TRBJ1-1; D not resolved. This CDR3 contains 12 residues. Germline V CDR1 and CDR2: SGHNT, YYREEE (reference sequence). CDR3 nucleotides: TGTGCCAGTAGCTTCCCTGGAGCTGAAGCTTTCTTT. Translation gives CASSFPGAEAFF.

CDR3 protein: CASSARLAQGSYNEQFF. The CDR3 region has the DNA TGTGCCAGCAGCGCCCGACTAGCTCAAGGCTCCTACAATGAGCAGTTCTTC. The chain has TRBV9 and TRBJ2-1, with 7 nucleotides matching TRBD2. The CDR3 runs to 17 residues. V shed 3 bases and J 0 bases; nucleotides not matched to a gene: 9. The V gene's germline CDR1 is SGDLS and CDR2 YYNGEE.

The chain couples TRBV12-3 or TRBV12-4 to TRBJ2-3, with D possibly being TRBD2 (6 bases). CDR3 length: 15 amino acids. Trimming left V 1 base short and J 2 bases short, with 10 bases between. CDR3 in amino acids: CASSLVGGFTDTQYF. CDR3 nucleotides: TGTGCCAGCAGTTTAGTGGGGGGTTTCACAGATACGCAGTATTTT.